Listed below are T cell receptor beta chains from one sample, sequenced in a study of identical twins. One entry per CDR3 protein, called by TCRdb with MiXCR from the 5' RACE reads. The repertoire consists of roughly 350,000 distinct CDR3 sequences, with approximately 8.7% occurring once and the leading ten covering 8% to 10%. The sequencing input was naive T cells sorted from blood. Receptors originate from a woman in her forties or fifties in good health. Both conserved end residues are part of each CDR3. Each record gives: clone size, V gene, J gene, D gene, CDR3 protein, CDR3 DNA. D genes are given only for firm matches. A clone size is listed for some rows: how often the clone was seen (once, few, many), or a class if it is expanded.

>many|TRBV5-1|TRBJ2-1|TRBD2
CASSFWTSENNEQFF
TGCGCCAGCAGCTTTTGGACTAGCGAAAACAATGAGCAGTTCTTC
>-|TRBV10-1|TRBJ2-5|-
CASSPGQEGKTQYF
TGCGCCAGCAGCCCCGGACAGGAGGGGAAGACCCAGTACTTC
>many|TRBV11-1|TRBJ2-2|-
CATRETNTGELFF
TGTGCCACCCGGGAGACGAACACCGGGGAGCTGTTTTTT
>few|TRBV29-1|TRBJ1-4|TRBD1
CSVQPTGEEKLFF
TGCAGCGTTCAGCCGACAGGGGAAGAAAAACTGTTTTTT
>-|TRBV20-1|TRBJ2-5|TRBD2
CSATRGSGIPGGTQYF
TGCAGTGCTACCCGGGGTAGCGGGATTCCCGGCGGGACCCAGTACTTC
>-|TRBV7-6|TRBJ2-2|TRBD2
CASSLLAGRAPGGELFF
TGTGCCAGCAGCTTACTAGCGGGACGAGCTCCGGGCGGGGAGCTGTTTTTT
>-|TRBV20-1|TRBJ1-1|-
CSASSRTGTEAFF
TGCAGTGCTAGCTCCCGGACGGGCACTGAAGCTTTCTTT
>many|TRBV11-2|TRBJ2-3|-
CASSRQGYFTDTQYF
TGTGCCAGCAGTAGGCAGGGGTATTTCACAGATACGCAGTATTTT
>-|TRBV20-1|TRBJ2-3|-
CRARAAYGGRIDTLYF
TGCAGAGCTAGAGCCGCCTACGGGGGGCGCATAGATACGCTGTATTTT
>-|TRBV5-6|TRBJ2-1|TRBD2
CASSLAPSGRINEQFF
TGTGCCAGCAGCTTGGCCCCCAGCGGGAGGATTAATGAGCAGTTCTTC
>few|TRBV11-3|TRBJ1-6|TRBD1
CASSSRKGAYNSPLHF
TGTGCCAGCAGCTCACGGAAGGGGGCGTATAATTCACCCCTCCACTTT
>many|TRBV11-3|TRBJ1-3|-
CASSLDLALSGNTIYF
TGTGCCAGCAGCTTAGATCTCGCCCTCTCTGGAAACACCATATATTTT
>-|TRBV3-1|TRBJ2-5|-
CASSQEWGGGLQETQYF
TGTGCCAGCAGCCAAGAATGGGGGGGGGGCCTTCAAGAGACCCAGTACTTC
>-|TRBV4-2|TRBJ2-1|-
CASSHSFGGAGNEQFF
TGTGCCAGCAGCCATAGTTTTGGGGGAGCTGGAAATGAGCAGTTCTTC
>few|TRBV5-1|TRBJ1-5|TRBD1
CASRQTGAADQPQHF
TGCGCCAGCCGCCAGACAGGGGCCGCAGATCAGCCCCAGCATTTT
>-|TRBV12-3/TRBV12-4|TRBJ2-7|-
CASTDTALSYEQYF
TGTGCCAGCACCGACACGGCCCTCTCCTACGAGCAGTACTTC
>few|TRBV19|TRBJ2-1|TRBD2
CASRVSWTSYNEQFF
TGTGCCAGTAGGGTATCGTGGACTAGCTACAATGAGCAGTTCTTC
>-|TRBV28|TRBJ2-1|TRBD2
CASSLFGEGLGDWFF
TGTGCCAGCAGTTTATTCGGGGAGGGGTTAGGGGATTGGTTCTTC
>-|TRBV4-1|TRBJ2-3|-
CASSQYSEGDTQYF
TGCGCCAGCAGCCAATACTCGGAGGGGGATACGCAGTATTTT
>-|TRBV15|TRBJ1-2|-
CATSRTSTSGYTF
TGTGCCACCAGCAGAACCTCGACCAGTGGCTACACCTTC
>few|TRBV20-1|TRBJ1-5|-
CSASSSTSLNQPQHF
TGCAGTGCTAGCTCCAGTACGTCGCTTAATCAGCCCCAGCATTTT
>-|TRBV7-8|TRBJ2-1|TRBD2
CASSALAGAYNEQFF
TGTGCCAGCAGCGCCCTAGCGGGGGCCTACAATGAGCAGTTCTTC
>few|TRBV20-1|TRBJ2-2|TRBD2
CSARGVAREGRAGELFF
TGCAGTGCTAGAGGAGTAGCTCGGGAGGGCCGAGCCGGGGAGCTGTTTTTT
>many|TRBV7-9|TRBJ2-7|-
CATQNHDEQYF
TGTGCCACCCAAAATCACGACGAGCAGTACTTC
>many|TRBV12-3/TRBV12-4|TRBJ2-3|-
CASSRLESTDTQYF
TGTGCCAGCAGTCGGCTCGAAAGCACAGATACGCAGTATTTT
>-|TRBV4-1|TRBJ1-2|-
CASSPADTSVYGYTF
TGCGCCAGCAGCCCCGCGGACACTTCGGTCTATGGCTACACCTTC
>few|TRBV20-1|TRBJ2-4|-
CSARDPQIAKNIQYF
TGCAGTGCTAGAGATCCCCAAATAGCCAAAAACATTCAGTACTTC
>few|TRBV29-1|TRBJ2-3|-
CSVLVSDTQYF
TGCAGCGTCCTGGTCTCAGATACGCAGTATTTT
>-|TRBV12-3/TRBV12-4|TRBJ2-1|TRBD1
CASSPRDRGGNEQFF
TGTGCCAGCAGTCCCCGGGACAGGGGAGGGAATGAGCAGTTCTTC
>many|TRBV7-6|TRBJ2-3|-
CASTPRGVGVTDTQYF
TGTGCCAGCACCCCTAGGGGGGTAGGGGTAACAGATACGCAGTATTTT
>-|TRBV5-6|TRBJ1-1|TRBD1
CASSRTGPNTEAFF
TGTGCCAGCAGCCGGACAGGGCCGAACACTGAAGCTTTCTTT
>few|TRBV30|TRBJ1-1|-
CAWSGAEAFF
TGTGCCTGGAGTGGGGCTGAAGCTTTCTTT
>many|TRBV7-9|TRBJ1-2|TRBD1
CASSLEGDRASPSYGYTF
TGTGCCAGCAGCTTAGAAGGAGACAGGGCTAGCCCTTCCTATGGCTACACCTTC
>many|TRBV12-3/TRBV12-4|TRBJ2-1|TRBD2
CASSYLPGGTYNEQFF
TGTGCCAGCAGTTACCTTCCGGGGGGGACCTACAATGAGCAGTTCTTC
>few|TRBV4-1|TRBJ1-6|-
CASSQDLLTDSPLHF
TGCGCCAGCAGCCAAGACCTCCTCACGGATTCACCCCTCCACTTT
>few|TRBV11-2|TRBJ2-1|TRBD2
CASSLEFSGSPWDNEQFF
TGTGCCAGCAGCTTAGAGTTTAGCGGGAGCCCCTGGGACAATGAGCAGTTCTTC
>-|TRBV7-8|TRBJ2-7|-
CASGNGPSYEQYF
TGTGCAAGCGGCAACGGACCTTCCTACGAGCAGTACTTC
>few|TRBV20-1|TRBJ1-1|TRBD1
CSAVHLQGWGTEAFF
TGCAGTGCTGTACACCTACAGGGGTGGGGGACTGAAGCTTTCTTT
>few|TRBV29-1|TRBJ1-2|-
CSGKRYGGSYTF
TGCAGCGGTAAGAGGTACGGCGGGAGCTACACCTTC
>many|TRBV7-8|TRBJ2-7|TRBD2
CASSLDGLAGYEQYF
TGTGCCAGCAGCTTAGATGGACTAGCGGGCTACGAGCAGTACTTC
>-|TRBV13|TRBJ2-7|-
CASSRFRGTYEQYF
TGTGCCAGCAGCCGTTTCAGGGGAACCTACGAGCAGTACTTC
>-|TRBV3-1|TRBJ1-6|-
CASSQVMETPLHF
TGTGCCAGCAGCCAAGTAATGGAGACACCCCTCCACTTT
>-|TRBV20-1|TRBJ1-1|-
CSARMPGNTEAFF
TGCAGTGCTAGAATGCCGGGGAACACTGAAGCTTTCTTT
>many|TRBV12-3/TRBV12-4|TRBJ1-6|-
CASSFNRDSPLHF
TGTGCCAGCAGTTTTAACAGGGATTCACCCCTCCACTTT
>many|TRBV20-1|TRBJ1-1|-
CSASSGTFYTEAFF
TGCAGTGCTAGTTCCGGGACATTTTACACTGAAGCTTTCTTT
>few|TRBV5-1|TRBJ2-1|TRBD2
CASSLTTSGLGNEQFF
TGCGCCAGCAGCTTAACGACTAGCGGGCTTGGGAATGAGCAGTTCTTC
>-|TRBV2|TRBJ2-5|-
CASSEGGRWTQYF
TGTGCCAGCAGTGAAGGAGGCCGGTGGACCCAGTACTTC
>-|TRBV12-3/TRBV12-4|TRBJ1-3|-
CASSWVAGAAGNTIYF
TGTGCCAGCAGTTGGGTAGCAGGGGCCGCTGGAAACACCATATATTTT
>-|TRBV29-1|TRBJ2-7|TRBD1
CSVDTGTGYEQYF
TGCAGCGTTGATACCGGGACAGGGTACGAGCAGTACTTC
>many|TRBV4-1|TRBJ2-7|-
CASSQPGLAYEQYF
TGCGCCAGCAGCCAACCCGGACTCGCCTACGAGCAGTACTTC
>many|TRBV12-3/TRBV12-4|TRBJ2-1|-
CASSLRRVPMTTSYNEQFF
TGTGCCAGCAGTTTGAGGCGGGTCCCGATGACCACCTCCTACAATGAGCAGTTCTTC
>few|TRBV7-8|TRBJ2-5|-
CASSPLLGSETQYF
TGTGCCAGCAGCCCCCTTCTCGGATCGGAGACCCAGTACTTC
>-|TRBV2|TRBJ2-1|TRBD1
CASSSGQPSYNEQFF
TGTGCCAGCAGCTCGGGACAGCCCTCCTACAATGAGCAGTTCTTC
>-|TRBV12-3/TRBV12-4|TRBJ2-5|TRBD1
CASRNPPGQGDETQYF
TGTGCCAGCCGCAACCCCCCGGGACAGGGAGACGAGACCCAGTACTTC